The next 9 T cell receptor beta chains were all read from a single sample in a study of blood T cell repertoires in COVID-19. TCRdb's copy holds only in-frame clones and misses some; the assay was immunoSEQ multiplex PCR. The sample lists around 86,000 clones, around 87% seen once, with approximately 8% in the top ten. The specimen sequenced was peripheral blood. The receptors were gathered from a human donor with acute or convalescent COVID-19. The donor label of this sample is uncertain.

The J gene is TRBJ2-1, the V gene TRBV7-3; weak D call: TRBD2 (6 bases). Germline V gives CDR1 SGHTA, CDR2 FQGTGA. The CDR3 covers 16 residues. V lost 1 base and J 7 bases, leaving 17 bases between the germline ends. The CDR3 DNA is TGTGCCAGCAGCTTAATCCCACAAGGGACTCAGAATGAGCAGTTCTTC. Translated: CASSLIPQGTQNEQFF.

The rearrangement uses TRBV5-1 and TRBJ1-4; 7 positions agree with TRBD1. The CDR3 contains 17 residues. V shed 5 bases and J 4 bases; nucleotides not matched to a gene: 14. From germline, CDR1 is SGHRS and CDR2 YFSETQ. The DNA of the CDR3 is TGCGCCAGCAGTCGACACCGACAGGGCAGGAGTAATGAAAAACTGTTTTTT. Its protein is CASSRHRQGRSNEKLFF. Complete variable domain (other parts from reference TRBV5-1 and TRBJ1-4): KAGVTQTPRYLIKTRGQQVTLSCSPISGHRSVSWYQQTPGQGLQFLFEYFSETQRNKGNFPGRFSGRQFSNSRSEMNVSTLELGDSALYLCASSRHRQGRSNEKLFFGSGTQLSVL.

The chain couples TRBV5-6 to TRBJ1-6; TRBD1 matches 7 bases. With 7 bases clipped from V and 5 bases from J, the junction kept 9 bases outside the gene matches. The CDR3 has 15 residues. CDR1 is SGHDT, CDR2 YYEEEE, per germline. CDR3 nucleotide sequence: TGTGCCAGCCGCACGGGGGGGACAGATAATTCACCCCTCCACTTT. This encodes CASRTGGTDNSPLHF. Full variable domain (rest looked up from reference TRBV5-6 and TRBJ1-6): DAGVTQSPTHLIKTRGQQVTLRCSPKSGHDTVSWYQQALGQGPQFIFQYYEEEERQRGNFPDRFSGHQFPNYSSELNVNALLLGDSALYLCASRTGGTDNSPLHFGNGTRLTVT.

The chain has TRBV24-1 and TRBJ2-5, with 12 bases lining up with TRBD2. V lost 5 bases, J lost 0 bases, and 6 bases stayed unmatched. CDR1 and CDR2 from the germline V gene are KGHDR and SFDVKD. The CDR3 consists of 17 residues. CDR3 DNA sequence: TGTGCCACCAGTGCCTCACTAGCGGGGGGAAACCAAGAGACCCAGTACTTC. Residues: CATSASLAGGNQETQYF.

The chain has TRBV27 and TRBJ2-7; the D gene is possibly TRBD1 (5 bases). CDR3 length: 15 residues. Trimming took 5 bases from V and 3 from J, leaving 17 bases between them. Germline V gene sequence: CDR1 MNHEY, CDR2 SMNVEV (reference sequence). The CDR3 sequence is CASSPLAGLGYEQYF. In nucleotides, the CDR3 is TGTGCCAGCAGTCCCCTGGCAGGGCTGGGCTACGAGCAGTACTTC.

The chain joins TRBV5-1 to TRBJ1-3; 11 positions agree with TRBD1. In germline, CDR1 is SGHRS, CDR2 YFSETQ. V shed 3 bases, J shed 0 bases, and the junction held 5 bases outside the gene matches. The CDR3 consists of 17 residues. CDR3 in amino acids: CASSSGQGAPSGNTIYF. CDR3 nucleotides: TGCGCCAGCAGCTCAGGACAGGGGGCTCCCTCTGGAAACACCATATATTTT.

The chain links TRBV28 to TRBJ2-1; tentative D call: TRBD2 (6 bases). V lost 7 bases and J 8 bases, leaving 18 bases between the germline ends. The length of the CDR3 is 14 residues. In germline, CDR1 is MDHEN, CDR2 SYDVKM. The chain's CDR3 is CASTQGGRIDEQFF. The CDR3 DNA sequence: TGTGCCAGCACCCAAGGAGGGAGAATTGATGAGCAGTTCTTC. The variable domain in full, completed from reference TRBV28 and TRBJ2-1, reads DVKVTQSSRYLVKRTGEKVFLECVQDMDHENMFWYRQDPGLGLRLIYFSYDVKMKEKGDIPEGYSVSREKKERFSLILESASTNQTSMYLCASTQGGRIDEQFFGPGTRLTVL.

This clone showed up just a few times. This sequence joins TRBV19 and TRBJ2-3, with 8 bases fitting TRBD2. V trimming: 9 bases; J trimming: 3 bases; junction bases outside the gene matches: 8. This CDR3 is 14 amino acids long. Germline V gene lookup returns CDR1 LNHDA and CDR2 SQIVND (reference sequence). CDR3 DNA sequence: TGTGCCAGCTTCGGGGGGGCGGTGACAGATACGCAGTATTTT. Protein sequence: CASFGGAVTDTQYF.

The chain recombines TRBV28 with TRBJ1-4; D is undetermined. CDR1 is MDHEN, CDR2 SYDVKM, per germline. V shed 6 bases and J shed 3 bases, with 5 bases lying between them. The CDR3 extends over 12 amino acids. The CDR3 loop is CASRSANEKLFF. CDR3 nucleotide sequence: TGTGCCAGCAGGTCAGCTAATGAAAAACTGTTTTTT. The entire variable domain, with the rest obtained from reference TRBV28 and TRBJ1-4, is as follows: DVKVTQSSRYLVKRTGEKVFLECVQDMDHENMFWYRQDPGLGLRLIYFSYDVKMKEKGDIPEGYSVSREKKERFSLILESASTNQTSMYLCASRSANEKLFFGSGTQLSVL.